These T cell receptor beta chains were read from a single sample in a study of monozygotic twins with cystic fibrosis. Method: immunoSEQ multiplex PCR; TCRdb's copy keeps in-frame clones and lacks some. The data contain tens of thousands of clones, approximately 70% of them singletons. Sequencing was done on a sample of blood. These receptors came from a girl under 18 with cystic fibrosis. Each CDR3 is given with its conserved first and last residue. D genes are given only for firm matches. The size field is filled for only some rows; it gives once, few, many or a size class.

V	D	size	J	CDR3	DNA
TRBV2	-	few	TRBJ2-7	CASKTSSEQYF	TGTGCCAGCAAAACTAGCAGCGAGCAGTACTTC
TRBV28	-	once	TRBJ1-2	CASSPQGIYGYTF	TGTGCCAGCAGTCCACAGGGTATCTATGGCTACACCTTC
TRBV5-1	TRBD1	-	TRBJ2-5	CASSQTGSDETQYF	TGCGCCAGCAGCCAGACAGGGTCGGACGAGACCCAGTACTTC
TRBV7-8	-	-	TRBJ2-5	CASSLAETQYF	TGTGCCAGCAGCCTCGCAGAGACCCAGTACTTC
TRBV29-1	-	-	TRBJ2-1	CSVLANEQFF	TGCAGCGTTCTAGCGAATGAGCAGTTCTTC
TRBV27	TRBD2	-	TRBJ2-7	CASSFQGLALLEQYF	TGTGCCAGCAGTTTCCAGGGACTAGCACTTCTCGAGCAGTACTTC
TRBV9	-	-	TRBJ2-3	CASSGRWGQVDTQYF	TGTGCCAGCAGCGGCCGATGGGGGCAGGTAGATACGCAGTATTTT
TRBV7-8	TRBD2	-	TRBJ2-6	CASSSRLNQREPSSGANVLTF	TGTGCCAGCAGCTCCCGACTGAATCAGCGGGAGCCTTCATCTGGGGCCAACGTCCTGACTTTC
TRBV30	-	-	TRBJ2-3	CAWSEVLRQRLSTDTQYF	TGTGCCTGGAGCGAAGTTTTGAGACAGAGACTTAGCACAGATACGCAGTATTTT
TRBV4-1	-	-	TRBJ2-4	CASSQEDRREAKNIQYF	TGCGCCAGCAGCCAAGAAGACAGACGGGAGGCCAAAAACATTCAGTACTTC
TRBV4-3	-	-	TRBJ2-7	CASSQNRGGVYEQYF	TGCGCCAGCAGCCAAAACAGGGGGGGGGTCTACGAGCAGTACTTC
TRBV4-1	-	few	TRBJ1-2	CASSQGQNYGYTF	TGCGCCAGCAGCCAAGGACAGAACTATGGCTACACCTTC
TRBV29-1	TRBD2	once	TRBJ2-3	CSVCETSGSVADTQYF	TGCAGCGTTTGCGAGACTAGCGGGAGTGTCGCAGATACGCAGTATTTT
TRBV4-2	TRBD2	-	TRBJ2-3	CASSPTSGETDTQYF	TGTGCCAGCAGCCCGACTAGCGGGGAGACAGATACGCAGTATTTT
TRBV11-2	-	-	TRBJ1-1	CASSLDRVTEAFF	TGTGCCAGCAGCTTAGATAGGGTTACTGAAGCTTTCTTT
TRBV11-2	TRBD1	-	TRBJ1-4	CASSLVGGTVNEKLFF	TGTGCCAGCAGCTTAGTAGGCGGGACAGTTAATGAAAAACTGTTTTTT
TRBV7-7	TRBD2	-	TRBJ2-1	CASSPGAGASYNEQFF	TGTGCCAGCAGCCCTGGAGCGGGAGCATCCTACAATGAGCAGTTCTTC
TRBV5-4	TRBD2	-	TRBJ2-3	CASSLGLAGSDTQYF	TGTGCCAGCAGCTTAGGACTAGCGGGTTCAGATACGCAGTATTTT
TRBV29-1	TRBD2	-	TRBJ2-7	CSVTTRGGQLKTGGLGEQYF	TGCAGCGTTACCACCCGCGGGGGCCAATTAAAGACGGGAGGGCTCGGCGAGCAGTACTTC
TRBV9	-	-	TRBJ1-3	CASEGVAGNTIYF	TGTGCCAGCGAGGGTGTTGCTGGAAACACCATATATTTT